This T cell receptor beta chain was identified during a study of T-cell reconstitution after alpha-beta-depleted transplantation in children. General study points: Reports say that about two months after transplant, the alpha-beta T cells came out of several hundred graft clones that had expanded. Some patients' high day-60 TCRbeta diversity was attributed to recipient cells surviving conditioning. It was newly produced T cells that mostly accounted for T-cell counts and diversity one year after transplant.

Unique molecular identifiers were used in preparing the TCRbeta library. TCRdb called the PCR reads again in MiXCR, with one record for every CDR3 protein. The data contain about 300,000 distinct CDR3 sequences, approximately 7.3% of them singletons. CDR1 and CDR2 from the germline V gene are SGDLS and YYNGEE. CDR3 size: 17 residues. After removal of 3 bases from V and 5 bases from J, the junction contained 14 bases not matched to a gene. Ten or more counts support this clonotype. Its target is not known. The TCR was taken from a female patient aged 2 to 10 who had a stem cell transplant for Fanconi anemia, so the T cells may come from the graft donor. The sample in question was peripheral blood, obtained 360 days after TCRalphabeta/CD19-depleted stem cell transplant. The chain links TRBV9 to TRBJ2-5, with 9 bases lining up with TRBD2. The CDR3 DNA is TGTGCCAGCAGCGCGAATTGGGTAGCGGGAGCCTCGGAGACCCAGTACTTC. It is translated as CASSANWVAGASETQYF. The full variable domain, rest sourced from reference TRBV9 and TRBJ2-5, is DSGVTQTPKHLITATGQRVTLRCSPRSGDLSVYWYQQSLDQGLQFLIQYYNGEERAKGNILERFSAQQFPDLHSELNLSSLELGDSALYFCASSANWVAGASETQYFGPGTRLLVL.